Presented here are 10 T cell receptor beta chains from one specimen sequenced in a study of blood T cell repertoires in COVID-19 (dated by TCRdb to the early 2020s). Libraries were constructed by the immunoSEQ multiplex PCR assay. TCRdb limited this immuneACCESS table to in-frame rearrangements with V and J called. A share of clones is missing; checked studies link under half to unresolved V genes, and the rest is unexplained. Counted in this sample were 65,000 to 80,000 clones; 88% of them appeared once. The leading ten clones occupy under 6.5% of the sample. The sequencing sample was made of peripheral blood. The receptor set was obtained from a man aged 50-59 years with active COVID-19.

This chain connects TRBV29-1 to TRBJ1-1; 7 positions agree with TRBD1. CDR3 length: 12 amino acids. Germline V gene data show CDR1 as SQVTM and CDR2 as ANQGSEA. The V and J ends lost 7 bases and 2 bases, in that order; junction bases with no gene match: 4. The CDR3 loop reads CSGQGPNTEAFF. DNA for the CDR3: TGCAGCGGACAGGGTCCCAACACTGAAGCTTTCTTT.

The V call is TRBV6-6, the J call TRBJ1-2; D gene ambiguous. The V gene's germline CDR1 is MNHNY and CDR2 SVGAGI (reference sequence). There are 14 residues in the CDR3. With 3 bases removed from V and 1 base from J, the gap between germline ends came to 9 bases. The CDR3 nucleotides are TGTGCCAGCAGTTATTCGTCCCTTAACTATGGCTACACCTTC. It codes for CASSYSSLNYGYTF.

The chain uses TRBV28 and TRBJ1-4; unclear D gene. Germline assignment: CDR1 MDHEN and CDR2 SYDVKM. The CDR3 totals 14 residues. V lost 7 bases to trimming and J lost 3 bases, with 12 bases between them. CDR3 nucleotide sequence: TGTGCCAGCACCCCGGACTCCTCTAATGAAAAACTGTTTTTT. Translating it yields CASTPDSSNEKLFF.

The V call is TRBV7-3, the J call TRBJ1-6; D call uncertain. The length of the CDR3 is 13 residues. CDR1 is SGHTA, CDR2 FQGTGA, per germline. V was clipped by 2 bases and J by 7 bases, with 6 bases between them. CDR3 region: CASSLSLNSPLHF. The CDR3 nucleotides read TGTGCCAGCAGCTTATCACTCAATTCACCCCTCCACTTT.

V is TRBV30 and J is TRBJ1-6, with TRBD1 identical over 11 bases. V trimming: 2 bases; J trimming: 9 bases; junction bases outside the gene matches: 6. The CDR3 is 15 residues long. Germline V lookup: CDR1 GTSNPN, CDR2 SVGIG (reference sequence). The CDR3 spells CAWSSPGTGGSPLHF. CDR3 DNA sequence: TGTGCCTGGAGTTCCCCAGGGACAGGGGGTTCACCCCTCCACTTT.

The rearrangement uses TRBV7-9 and TRBJ1-4; D gene uncertain. Trimming took off 2 bases at V and 0 bases at J, with 10 bases between the two ends. The CDR3 sequence is 16 residues long. Germline lookup yields CDR1 SEHNR and CDR2 FQNEAQ (reference sequence). CDR3 nucleotides: TGTGCCAGCAGCTTATTGGCCAGGACAACTAATGAAAAACTGTTTTTT. This encodes CASSLLARTTNEKLFF. The variable domain in full, completed from reference TRBV7-9 and TRBJ1-4, reads DTGVSQNPRHKITKRGQNVTFRCDPISEHNRLYWYRQTLGQGPEFLTYFQNEAQLEKSRLLSDRFSAERPKGSFSTLEIQRTEQGDSAMYLCASSLLARTTNEKLFFGSGTQLSVL.

This sequence joins TRBV6-5 and TRBJ2-6; a weak D match, TRBD1 (5 bases). The CDR3 is 14 amino acids. V lost 8 bases and J 1 base, leaving 9 bases between the germline ends. Germline V gene data show CDR1 as MNHEY and CDR2 as SVGAGI. The CDR3 protein is CASFQGSGANVLTF. For the CDR3, the DNA is TGTGCCAGCTTCCAGGGTTCTGGGGCCAACGTCCTGACTTTC.

The rearrangement joins TRBV27 to TRBJ1-2; possibly TRBD1 for D (6 bases). The ends were cut back, 7 bases at V and 2 bases at J, with 11 bases in the middle. Germline-derived CDR1 and CDR2 are MNHEY and SMNVEV (reference sequence). This CDR3 contains 13 residues. CDR3 nucleotides: TGTGCCAGCACAAATAGGGGGAACTATGGCTACACCTTC. Its protein is CASTNRGNYGYTF.

The chain employs TRBV5-1 and TRBJ2-3; TRBD1 matches at 7 bases. The CDR3 is 14 residues long. J gave up 4 bases and V 5 bases, and 7 bases lay outside the gene matches. Germline V gene sequence: CDR1 SGHRS, CDR2 YFSETQ. The DNA of the CDR3 is TGCGCCAGCAGGGGCCCTGGACAGGCAGATACGCAGTATTTT. Encoded protein: CASRGPGQADTQYF.

The chain uses TRBV7-6 and TRBJ2-3; no reliable D call. The CDR3 is 16 amino acids. Trimming shortened V by 1 base and J by 4 bases, and 15 bases separated the two germline ends. Per the germline V gene, CDR1 is SGHVS and CDR2 is FNYEAQ. The CDR3 here is CASSLGTGARADTQYF. The CDR3 DNA sequence: TGTGCCAGCAGCTTAGGAACCGGAGCTCGAGCAGATACGCAGTATTTT.